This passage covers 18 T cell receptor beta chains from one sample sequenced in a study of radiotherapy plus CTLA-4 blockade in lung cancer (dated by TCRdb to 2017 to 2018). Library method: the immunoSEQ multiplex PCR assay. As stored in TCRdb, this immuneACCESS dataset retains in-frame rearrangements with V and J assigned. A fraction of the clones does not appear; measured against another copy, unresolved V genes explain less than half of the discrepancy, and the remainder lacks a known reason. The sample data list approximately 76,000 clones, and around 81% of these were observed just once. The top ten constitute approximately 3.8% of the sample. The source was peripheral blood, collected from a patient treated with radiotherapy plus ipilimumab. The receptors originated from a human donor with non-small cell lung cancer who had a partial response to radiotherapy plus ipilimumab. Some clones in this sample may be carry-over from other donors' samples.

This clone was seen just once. The CDR3 bases are TGTGCCAGCAGTTGGCCTATGTTAGCGGGAGCGAGTGAGCAGTTCTTC. Amino acids: CASSWPMLAGASEQFF. V usage is TRBV6-6 and J usage is TRBJ2-1; 9 bases are shared with TRBD2. Germline loops: CDR1 MNHNY, CDR2 SVGAGI (reference sequence). The CDR3 covers 16 residues. V dropped 4 bases and J dropped 9; count of bases not matched to a gene: 13.

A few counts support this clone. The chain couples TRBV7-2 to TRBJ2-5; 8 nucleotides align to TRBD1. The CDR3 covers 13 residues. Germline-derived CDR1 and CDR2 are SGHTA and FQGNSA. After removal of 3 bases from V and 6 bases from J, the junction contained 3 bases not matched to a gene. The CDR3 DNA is TGTGCCAGCAGCTTGGACAGGGTGCAGACCCAGTACTTC. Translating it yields CASSLDRVQTQYF. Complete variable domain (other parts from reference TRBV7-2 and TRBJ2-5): GAGVSQSPSNKVTEKGKDVELRCDPISGHTALYWYRQSLGQGLEFLIYFQGNSAPDKSGLPSDRFSAERTGGSVSTLTIQRTQQEDSAVYLCASSLDRVQTQYFGPGTRLLVL.

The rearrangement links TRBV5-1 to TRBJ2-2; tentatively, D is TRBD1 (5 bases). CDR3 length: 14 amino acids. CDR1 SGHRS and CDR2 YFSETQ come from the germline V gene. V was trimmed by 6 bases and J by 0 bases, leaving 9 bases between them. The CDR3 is CASKQTANTGELFF. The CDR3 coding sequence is TGCGCCAGCAAACAGACAGCGAACACCGGGGAGCTGTTTTTT.

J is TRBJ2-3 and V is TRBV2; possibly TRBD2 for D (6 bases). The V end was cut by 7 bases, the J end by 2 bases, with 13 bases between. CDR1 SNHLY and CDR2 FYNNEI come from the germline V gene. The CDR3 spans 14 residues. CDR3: CASTRDSSTDTQYF. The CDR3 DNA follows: TGTGCCAGCACCCGGGACTCTTCCACAGATACGCAGTATTTT.

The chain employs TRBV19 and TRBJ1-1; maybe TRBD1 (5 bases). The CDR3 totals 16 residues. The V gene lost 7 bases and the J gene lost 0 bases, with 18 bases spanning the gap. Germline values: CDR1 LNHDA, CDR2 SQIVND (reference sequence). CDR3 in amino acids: CASTPWGGPMNTEAFF. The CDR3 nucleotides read TGTGCCAGTACCCCTTGGGGGGGACCTATGAACACTGAAGCTTTCTTT.

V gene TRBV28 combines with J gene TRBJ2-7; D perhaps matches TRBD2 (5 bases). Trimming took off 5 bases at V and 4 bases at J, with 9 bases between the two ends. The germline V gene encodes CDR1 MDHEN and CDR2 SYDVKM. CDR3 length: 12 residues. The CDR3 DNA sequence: TGTGCCAGCAGTCTTACGGGGTACGAGCAGTACTTC. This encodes CASSLTGYEQYF.

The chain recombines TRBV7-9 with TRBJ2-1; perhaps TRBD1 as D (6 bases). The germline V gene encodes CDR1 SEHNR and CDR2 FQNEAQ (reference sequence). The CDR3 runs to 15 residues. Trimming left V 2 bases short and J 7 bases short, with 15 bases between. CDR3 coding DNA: TGTGCCAGCAGCTTACCAGTGGGGGCTGGGAATGAGCAGTTCTTC. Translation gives CASSLPVGAGNEQFF.

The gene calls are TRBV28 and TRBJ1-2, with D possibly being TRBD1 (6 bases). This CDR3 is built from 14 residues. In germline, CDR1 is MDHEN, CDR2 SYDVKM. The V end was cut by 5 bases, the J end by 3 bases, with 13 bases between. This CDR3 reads CASSPPGTHYGYTF. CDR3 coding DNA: TGTGCCAGCAGTCCCCCCGGGACACACTATGGCTACACCTTC.

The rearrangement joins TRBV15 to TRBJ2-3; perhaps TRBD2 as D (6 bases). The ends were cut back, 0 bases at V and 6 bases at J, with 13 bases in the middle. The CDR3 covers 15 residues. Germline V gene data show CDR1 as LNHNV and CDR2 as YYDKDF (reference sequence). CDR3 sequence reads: CATSRESSGWDTQYF. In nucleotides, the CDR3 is TGTGCCACCAGCAGAGAAAGTAGCGGCTGGGATACGCAGTATTTT.

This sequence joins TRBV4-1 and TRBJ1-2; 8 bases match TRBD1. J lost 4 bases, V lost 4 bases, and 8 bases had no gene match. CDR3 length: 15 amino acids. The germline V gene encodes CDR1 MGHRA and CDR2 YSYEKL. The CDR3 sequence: CASSPQTGAGYGYTF. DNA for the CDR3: TGCGCCAGCAGCCCCCAGACAGGGGCAGGCTATGGCTACACCTTC.

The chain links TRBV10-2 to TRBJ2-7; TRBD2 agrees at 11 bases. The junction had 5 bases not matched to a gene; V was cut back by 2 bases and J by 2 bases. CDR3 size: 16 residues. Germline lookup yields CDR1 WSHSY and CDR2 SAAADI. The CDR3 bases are TGCGCCAGCAGTGAGACCCTAGCGGGGGGCCCCTACGAGCAGTACTTC. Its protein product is CASSETLAGGPYEQYF.

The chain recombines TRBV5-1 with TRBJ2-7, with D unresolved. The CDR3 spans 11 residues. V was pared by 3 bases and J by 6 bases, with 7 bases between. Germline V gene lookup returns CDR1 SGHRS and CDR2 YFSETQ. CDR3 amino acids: CASSSPGEQYF. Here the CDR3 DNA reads TGCGCCAGCAGCTCCCCCGGCGAGCAGTACTTC.

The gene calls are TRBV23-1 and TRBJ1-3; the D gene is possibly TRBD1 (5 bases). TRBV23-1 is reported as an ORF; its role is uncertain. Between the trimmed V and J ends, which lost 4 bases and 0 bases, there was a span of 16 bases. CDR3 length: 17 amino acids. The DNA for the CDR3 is TGCGCCAGCAGTCCCCTACCCCAGACAGACTCTGGAAACACCATATATTTT. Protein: CASSPLPQTDSGNTIYF.

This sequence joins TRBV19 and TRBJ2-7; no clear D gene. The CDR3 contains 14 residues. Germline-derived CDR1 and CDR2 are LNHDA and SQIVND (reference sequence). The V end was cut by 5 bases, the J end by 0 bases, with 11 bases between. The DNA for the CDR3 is TGTGCCAGTAGTCCTCAATGGGCCTCCTACGAGCAGTACTTC. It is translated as CASSPQWASYEQYF.

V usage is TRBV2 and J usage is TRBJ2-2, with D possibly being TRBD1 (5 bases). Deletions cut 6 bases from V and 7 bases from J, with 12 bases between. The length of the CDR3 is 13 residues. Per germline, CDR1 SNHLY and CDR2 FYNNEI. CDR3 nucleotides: TGTGCCAGCAGAACACAGGCCGTCGGGGAGCTGTTTTTT. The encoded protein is CASRTQAVGELFF.

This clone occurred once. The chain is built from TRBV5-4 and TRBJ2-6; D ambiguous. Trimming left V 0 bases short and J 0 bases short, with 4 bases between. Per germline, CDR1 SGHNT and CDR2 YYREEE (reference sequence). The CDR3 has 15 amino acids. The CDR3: CASSLELSGANVLTF. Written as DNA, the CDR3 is TGTGCCAGCAGCTTGGAGCTCTCTGGGGCCAACGTCCTGACTTTC. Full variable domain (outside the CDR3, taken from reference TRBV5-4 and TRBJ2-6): ETGVTQSPTHLIKTRGQQVTLRCSSQSGHNTVSWYQQALGQGPQFIFQYYREEENGRGNFPPRFSGLQFPNYSSELNVNALELDDSALYLCASSLELSGANVLTFGAGSRLTVL.

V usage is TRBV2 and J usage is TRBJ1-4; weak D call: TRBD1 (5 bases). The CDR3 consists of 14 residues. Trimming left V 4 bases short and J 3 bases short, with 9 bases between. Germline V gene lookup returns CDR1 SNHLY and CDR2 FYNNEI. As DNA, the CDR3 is TGTGCCAGCAGTGTGGGGGGAGCTAATGAAAAACTGTTTTTT. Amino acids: CASSVGGANEKLFF.

This CDR3 reads CASSESGVGNTEAFF. The CDR3 DNA reads TGTGCCAGCAGTGAGTCGGGAGTTGGGAACACTGAAGCTTTCTTT. The rearrangement uses TRBV2 and TRBJ1-1; D gene ambiguous. The CDR3 totals 15 residues. Per the germline V gene, CDR1 is SNHLY and CDR2 is FYNNEI. Trimming removed 3 bases from V and 1 base from J, with 12 bases in between.